The clone carrying this TCR beta chain was found a few times. The sample originates from a study of early T cells in non-severe SARS-CoV-2 infection. V was pared by 2 bases and J by 2 bases, with 16 bases between. The CDR3 is 16 amino acids. Germline loops: CDR1 MNHNY, CDR2 SVGAGI (reference sequence). Molecules of cDNA were individually given unique molecular identifiers that were attached to them. TCRdb independently ran MiXCR on the 5' RACE reads; one entry per CDR3 protein. Of more than 50,000 distinct CDR3 sequences listed, about 15% were seen once; the top ten hold 9% to 10%. Source: whole blood, taken at baseline. The TCR comes from an adult who was a healthcare worker with PCR-confirmed SARS-CoV-2 infection or an uninfected control (not recorded which). V is TRBV6-6 and J is TRBJ2-7, with D possibly TRBD1 on 6 matching bases. CDR3 in DNA: TGTGCCAGCAGTTACGGAACAGGGTACACAACCTACGAGCAGTACTTC. Translating it yields CASSYGTGYTTYEQYF.